This entry describes one T cell receptor beta chain. The data derive from a study of blood T cell repertoires in COVID-19. Study context: Samples of COVID-19 (acute and convalescent) were obtained from the United States, Italy and Spain. In each case, the material was cDNA or gDNA derived from T cells, B-cell-depleted T cells, or PBMCs.

As handled by the study authors: Amplification of reference gene primers was used by the study to estimate nucleated cell counts. Repertoires were generated with immunoSEQ multiplex PCR, while TCRdb's copy carries only in-frame clones and drops some. The DNA gave D and trimming, while V, J and clone size come from that table. The repertoire includes tens of thousands of clones, roughly 90% of them detected once, and 12% sits in the top ten. This receptor was obtained from a man between 65 and 85 years old with acute or convalescent COVID-19. Source material: peripheral blood.

In nucleotides, the CDR3 is TGTGCCAGTAGAGGCATTGAAGATAGCTCCGGGGAGCTGTTTTTT. Amino acids: CASRGIEDSSGELFF. The V call is TRBV19, the J call TRBJ2-2; no clear D. Germline V gene lookup returns CDR1 LNHDA and CDR2 SQIVND (reference sequence). Trimming took off 6 bases at V and 6 bases at J, with 17 bases between the two ends. The CDR3 contains 15 residues. The complete variable domain, with remaining parts taken from reference TRBV19 and TRBJ2-2, reads DGGITQSPKYLFRKEGQNVTLSCEQNLNHDAMYWYRQDPGQGLRLIYYSQIVNDFQKGDIAEGYSVSREKKESFPLTVTSAQKNPTAFYLCASRGIEDSSGELFFGEGSRLTVL.